This T cell receptor (beta chain) was sequenced in a study of blood T cell repertoires in COVID-19. Study-level information: Samples came from the United States, Italy and Spain, spanning acute and convalescent COVID-19. Sources were T cells, B-cell-depleted T cells, or PBMCs; the material itself was cDNA or gDNA.

How the authors handled the data: Counts of nucleated cells, estimated from reference gene primer amplification, were obtained. The data were produced by immunoSEQ multiplex PCR, yet TCRdb's version contains in-frame clones alone and is incomplete. V and J calls and clone size follow that table, whereas D and trimming were derived from the DNA. This sample has around 370,000 clones, with around 87% found just once. In germline, CDR1 is MDHEN, CDR2 SYDVKM. V was shortened by 7 bases and J by 2 bases, with 5 bases between the two germline ends. The CDR3 spans 12 residues. The genes are TRBV28 and TRBJ2-2; D is ambiguous. The receptor comes from a man younger than 35 with active or convalescent COVID-19. Sequencing used peripheral blood. The CDR3 nucleotides are TGTGCCAGCAATGGCAACACCGGGGAGCTGTTTTTT. Protein: CASNGNTGELFF.